The text below deals with one TCR beta chain. Its matching antigen is unknown. PCR amplification relied on 60 Vbeta primers (plus 13 Jbeta primers). Clones were sequenced by immunoSEQ multiplex PCR, and TCRdb holds only the in-frame ones, with some missing. This table holds about 97,000 clones, about 85% found once. The CDR3 is 11 amino acids. The germline V gene has CDR1 DFQATT and CDR2 SNEGSKA (reference sequence). V was shortened by 5 bases and J by 5 bases, with 9 bases between the two germline ends. The sample originates from a study of cytomegalovirus exposure and HLA in healthy donors. Findings of the study overall: Immune exposure was documented only through CMV serostatus. Approximately 18,000 TCR beta sequences were associated with HLA alleles at 0.05 false discovery rate in a later analysis. Cytomegalovirus association was listed for approximately 150 TCR beta chains.

Material for sequencing was PBMCs. The TCR comes from a man under 40 in good health and CMV-seronegative. The chain carries TRBV20-1 and TRBJ2-5; D is uncertain. The CDR3 coding sequence is TGCAGTGCTCCTAAGGAGGAGACCCAGTACTTC. Its protein is CSAPKEETQYF.